The source of this TCR beta chain is a study of T-cell reconstitution after alpha-beta-depleted transplantation in children. As concerns this clonotype: Its antigen is unidentified.

This CDR3 region has 13 residues. V was trimmed by 1 base and J by 4 bases, leaving 7 bases between them. Germline V gives CDR1 LNHNV, CDR2 YYDKDF (reference sequence). Unique molecular identifiers were incorporated when the TCRbeta library was constructed. Via MiXCR, TCRdb re-called the PCR reads, giving one row per CDR3 protein. The sample contains about 210,000 distinct CDR3 sequences, approximately 15% of which appear only once. Overall study results and limits: The high TCRbeta diversity at day 60 in some patients came from surviving recipient T cells and thymic progenitors.

This chain uses TRBV15 with TRBJ2-5; D is unclear. Here the sequenced sample was PBMCs, mostly from graft donor cells, taken 360 days after TCRalphabeta/CD19-depleted stem cell transplant. This clonotype was obtained from a male patient under 10 years old who had a stem cell transplant for acute lymphoblastic leukemia, so the T cells may come from the graft donor. The CDR3 loop reads CATSRVPPETQYF. The CDR3 nucleotides read TGTGCCACCAGCAGAGTCCCCCCAGAGACCCAGTACTTC.